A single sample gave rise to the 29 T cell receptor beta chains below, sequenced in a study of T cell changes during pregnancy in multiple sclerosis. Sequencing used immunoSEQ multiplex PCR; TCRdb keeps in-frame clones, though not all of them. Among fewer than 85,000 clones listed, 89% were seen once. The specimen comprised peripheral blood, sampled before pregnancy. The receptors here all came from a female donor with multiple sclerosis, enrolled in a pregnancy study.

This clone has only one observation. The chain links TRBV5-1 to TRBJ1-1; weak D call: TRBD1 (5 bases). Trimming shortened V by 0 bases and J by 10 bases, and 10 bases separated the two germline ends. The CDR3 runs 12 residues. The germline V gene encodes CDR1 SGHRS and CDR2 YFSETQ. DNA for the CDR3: TGCGCCAGCAGCTTGGGGGCCACAGGAGCTTTCTTT. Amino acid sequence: CASSLGATGAFF. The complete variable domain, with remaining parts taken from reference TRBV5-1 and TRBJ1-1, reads KAGVTQTPRYLIKTRGQQVTLSCSPISGHRSVSWYQQTPGQGLQFLFEYFSETQRNKGNFPGRFSGRQFSNSRSEMNVSTLELGDSALYLCASSLGATGAFFGQGTRLTVV.

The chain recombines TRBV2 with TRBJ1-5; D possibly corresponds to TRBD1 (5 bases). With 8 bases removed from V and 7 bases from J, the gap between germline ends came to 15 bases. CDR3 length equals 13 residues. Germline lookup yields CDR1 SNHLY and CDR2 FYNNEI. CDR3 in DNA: TGTGCCAGCCAGGGCAGGGCGGGACAGCCCCAGCATTTT. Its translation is CASQGRAGQPQHF.

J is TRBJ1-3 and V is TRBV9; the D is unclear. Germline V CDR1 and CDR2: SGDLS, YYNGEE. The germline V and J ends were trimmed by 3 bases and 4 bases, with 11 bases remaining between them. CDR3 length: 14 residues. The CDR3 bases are TGTGCCAGCAGCGCCCGGCAGGCGGGAAACACCATATATTTT. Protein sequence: CASSARQAGNTIYF.

The CDR3 sequence is CASSYGQGRDEQYF. The CDR3 DNA reads TGTGCCAGCAGTTACGGCCAGGGTCGGGACGAGCAGTACTTC. The J gene is TRBJ2-7, the V gene TRBV6-6; D perhaps matches TRBD1 (5 bases). Looked up from germline, CDR1 is MNHNY and CDR2 is SVGAGI (reference sequence). CDR3 length: 14 residues. Trimming cost V 2 bases and J 5 bases, with 13 bases left between them.

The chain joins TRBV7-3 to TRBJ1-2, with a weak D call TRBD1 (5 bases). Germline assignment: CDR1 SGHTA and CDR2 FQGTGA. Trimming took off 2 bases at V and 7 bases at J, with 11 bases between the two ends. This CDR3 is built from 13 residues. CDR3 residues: CASSLDAGGGYTF. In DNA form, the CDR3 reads TGTGCCAGCAGCTTAGACGCGGGGGGTGGCTACACCTTC.

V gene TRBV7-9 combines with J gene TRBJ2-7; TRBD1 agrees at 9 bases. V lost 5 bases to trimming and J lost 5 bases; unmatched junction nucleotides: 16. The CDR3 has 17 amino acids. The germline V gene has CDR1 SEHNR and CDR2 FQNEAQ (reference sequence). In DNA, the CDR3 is TGTGCCAGCAGCCCCCCAGTTGGGGACAGGGCTTGGGACGAGCAGTACTTC. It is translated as CASSPPVGDRAWDEQYF.

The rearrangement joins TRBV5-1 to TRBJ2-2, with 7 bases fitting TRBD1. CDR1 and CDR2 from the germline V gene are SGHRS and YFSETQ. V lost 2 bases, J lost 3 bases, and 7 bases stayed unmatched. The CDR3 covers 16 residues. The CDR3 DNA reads TGCGCCAGCAGCTTTCAGGAGACAGGGCACACCGGGGAGCTGTTTTTT. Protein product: CASSFQETGHTGELFF.

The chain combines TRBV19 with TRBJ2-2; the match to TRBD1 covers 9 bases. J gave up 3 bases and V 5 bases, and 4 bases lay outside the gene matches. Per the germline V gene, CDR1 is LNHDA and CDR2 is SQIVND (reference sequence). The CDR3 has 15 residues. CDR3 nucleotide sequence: TGTGCCAGTAGTTTATGGACAGGGGACACCGGGGAGCTGTTTTTT. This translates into CASSLWTGDTGELFF.

CDR3 amino acids: CASSLAETGAGTEAFF. In DNA, the CDR3 is TGTGCCAGCAGCTTAGCCGAGACAGGGGCGGGGACTGAAGCTTTCTTT. J is TRBJ1-1 and V is TRBV7-9, with TRBD1 matching over 8 bases. Trimming cost V 0 bases and J 5 bases; bases outside gene matches: 8. Per the germline V gene, CDR1 is SEHNR and CDR2 is FQNEAQ (reference sequence). The CDR3 spans 16 residues. Drawing the rest from reference TRBV7-9 and TRBJ1-1, the complete variable domain is DTGVSQNPRHKITKRGQNVTFRCDPISEHNRLYWYRQTLGQGPEFLTYFQNEAQLEKSRLLSDRFSAERPKGSFSTLEIQRTEQGDSAMYLCASSLAETGAGTEAFFGQGTRLTVV.

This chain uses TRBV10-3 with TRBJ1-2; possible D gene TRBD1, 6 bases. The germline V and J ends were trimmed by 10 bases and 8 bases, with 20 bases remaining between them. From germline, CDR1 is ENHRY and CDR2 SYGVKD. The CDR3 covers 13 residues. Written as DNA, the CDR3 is TGTGCCACGAGCGCTACAGGGAAGGAAGGCTACACCTTC. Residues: CATSATGKEGYTF.

CDR3 nucleotides: TGCAGCGTTTCGTTGACCGGGGAGCTGTTTTTT. It specifies CSVSLTGELFF. The V gene is TRBV29-1, the J gene TRBJ2-2; D not resolved. With 5 bases removed from V and 5 bases from J, the gap between germline ends came to 6 bases. CDR3 length equals 11 residues. CDR1 SQVTM and CDR2 ANQGSEA come from the germline V gene.

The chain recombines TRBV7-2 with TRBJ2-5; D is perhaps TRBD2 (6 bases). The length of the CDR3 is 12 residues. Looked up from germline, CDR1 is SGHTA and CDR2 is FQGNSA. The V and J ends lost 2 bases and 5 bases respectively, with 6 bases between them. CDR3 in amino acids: CASSLSGETQYF. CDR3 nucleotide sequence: TGTGCCAGCAGCTTAAGCGGGGAGACCCAGTACTTC.

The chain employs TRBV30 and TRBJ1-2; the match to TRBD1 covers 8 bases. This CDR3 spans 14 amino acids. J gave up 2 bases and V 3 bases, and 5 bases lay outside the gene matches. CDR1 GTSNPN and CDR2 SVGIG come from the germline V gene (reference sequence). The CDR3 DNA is TGTGCCTGGAGGAGGGGACAGGAGAACTATGGCTACACCTTC. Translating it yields CAWRRGQENYGYTF.

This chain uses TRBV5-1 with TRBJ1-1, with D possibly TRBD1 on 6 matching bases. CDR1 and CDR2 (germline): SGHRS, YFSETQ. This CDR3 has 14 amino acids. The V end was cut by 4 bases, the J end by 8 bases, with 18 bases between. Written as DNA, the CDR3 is TGCGCCAGCAGCCTTCTACCAGGGGATTCCGAAGCTTTCTTT. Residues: CASSLLPGDSEAFF.

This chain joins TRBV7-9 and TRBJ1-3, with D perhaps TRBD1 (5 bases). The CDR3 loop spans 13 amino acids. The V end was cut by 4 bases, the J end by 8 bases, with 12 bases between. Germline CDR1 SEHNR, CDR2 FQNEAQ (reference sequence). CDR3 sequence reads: CASSSQGMDTIYF. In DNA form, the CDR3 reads TGTGCCAGCAGCTCCCAGGGTATGGACACCATATATTTT.

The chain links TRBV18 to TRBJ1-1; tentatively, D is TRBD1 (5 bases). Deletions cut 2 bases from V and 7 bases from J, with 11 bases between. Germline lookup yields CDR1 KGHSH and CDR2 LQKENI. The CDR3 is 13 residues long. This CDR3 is CASSPRQPGEAFF. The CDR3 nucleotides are TGTGCCAGCTCACCAAGACAGCCTGGTGAAGCTTTCTTT.

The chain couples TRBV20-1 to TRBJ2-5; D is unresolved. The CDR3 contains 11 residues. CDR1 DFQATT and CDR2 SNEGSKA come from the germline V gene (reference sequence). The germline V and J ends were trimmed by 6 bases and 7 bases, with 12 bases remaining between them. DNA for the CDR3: TGCAGTGCGGAGAGGAAGCCGACCCAGTACTTC. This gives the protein CSAERKPTQYF.

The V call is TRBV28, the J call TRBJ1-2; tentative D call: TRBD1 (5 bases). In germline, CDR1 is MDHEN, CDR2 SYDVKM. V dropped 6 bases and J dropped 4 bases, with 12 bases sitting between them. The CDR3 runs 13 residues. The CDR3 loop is CASRGWGGYGYTF. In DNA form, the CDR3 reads TGTGCCAGCAGGGGGTGGGGGGGCTATGGCTACACCTTC.

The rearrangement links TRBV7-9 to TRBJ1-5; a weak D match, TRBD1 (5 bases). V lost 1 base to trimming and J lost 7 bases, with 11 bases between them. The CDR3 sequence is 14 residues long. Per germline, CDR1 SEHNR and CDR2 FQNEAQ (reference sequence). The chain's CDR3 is CASSLEGEGQPQHF. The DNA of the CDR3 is TGTGCCAGCAGCTTAGAAGGGGAGGGCCAGCCCCAGCATTTT.

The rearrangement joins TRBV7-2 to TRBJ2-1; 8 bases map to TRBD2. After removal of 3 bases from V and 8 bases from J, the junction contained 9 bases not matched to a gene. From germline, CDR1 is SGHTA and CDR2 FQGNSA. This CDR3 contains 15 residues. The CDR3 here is CASSFDGGAWDEQFF. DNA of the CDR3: TGTGCCAGCAGCTTTGACGGGGGGGCCTGGGATGAGCAGTTCTTC.

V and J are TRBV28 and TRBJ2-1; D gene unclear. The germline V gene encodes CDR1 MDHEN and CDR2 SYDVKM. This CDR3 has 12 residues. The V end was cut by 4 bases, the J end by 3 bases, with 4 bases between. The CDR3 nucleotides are TGTGCCAGCAGTTCCTACTACAATGAGCAGTTCTTC. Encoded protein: CASSSYYNEQFF.

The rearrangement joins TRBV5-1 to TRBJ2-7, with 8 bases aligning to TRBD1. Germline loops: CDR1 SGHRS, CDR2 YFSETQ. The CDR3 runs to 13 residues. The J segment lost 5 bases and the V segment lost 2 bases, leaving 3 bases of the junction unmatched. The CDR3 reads CASSFRGPHEQYF. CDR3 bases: TGCGCCAGCAGCTTCAGGGGGCCCCACGAGCAGTACTTC.

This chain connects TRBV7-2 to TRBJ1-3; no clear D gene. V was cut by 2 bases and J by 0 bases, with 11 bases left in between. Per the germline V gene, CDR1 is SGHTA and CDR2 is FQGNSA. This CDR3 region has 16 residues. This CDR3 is CASSLRPGSSGNTIYF. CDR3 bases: TGTGCCAGCAGCTTACGGCCGGGGAGCTCTGGAAACACCATATATTTT.

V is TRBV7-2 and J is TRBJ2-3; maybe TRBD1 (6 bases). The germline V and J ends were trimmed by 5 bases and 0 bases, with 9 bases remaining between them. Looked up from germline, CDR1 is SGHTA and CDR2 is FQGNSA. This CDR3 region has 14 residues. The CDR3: CASSIRGSTDTQYF. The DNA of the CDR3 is TGTGCCAGCAGCATTAGGGGGAGCACAGATACGCAGTATTTT. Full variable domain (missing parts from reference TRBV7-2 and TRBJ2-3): GAGVSQSPSNKVTEKGKDVELRCDPISGHTALYWYRQSLGQGLEFLIYFQGNSAPDKSGLPSDRFSAERTGGSVSTLTIQRTQQEDSAVYLCASSIRGSTDTQYFGPGTRLTVL.

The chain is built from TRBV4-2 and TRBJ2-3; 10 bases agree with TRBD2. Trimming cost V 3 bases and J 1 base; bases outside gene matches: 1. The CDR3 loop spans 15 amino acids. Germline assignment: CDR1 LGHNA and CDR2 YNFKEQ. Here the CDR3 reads CASSHGTSGTDTQYF. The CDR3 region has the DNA TGTGCCAGCAGCCACGGGACTAGCGGCACAGATACGCAGTATTTT.

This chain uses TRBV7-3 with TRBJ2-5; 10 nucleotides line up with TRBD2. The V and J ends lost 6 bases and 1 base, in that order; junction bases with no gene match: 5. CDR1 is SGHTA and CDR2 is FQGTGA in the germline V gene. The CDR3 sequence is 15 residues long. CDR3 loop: CASSLSGGPQETQYF. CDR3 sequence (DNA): TGTGCCAGCAGTCTTAGCGGGGGGCCCCAAGAGACCCAGTACTTC.

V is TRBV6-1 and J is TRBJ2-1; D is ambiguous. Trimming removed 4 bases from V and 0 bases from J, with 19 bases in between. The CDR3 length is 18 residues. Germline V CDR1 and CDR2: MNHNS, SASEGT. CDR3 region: CASSAAAIYTDSYNEQFF. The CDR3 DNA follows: TGTGCCAGCAGTGCAGCCGCTATATACACAGACTCCTACAATGAGCAGTTCTTC.

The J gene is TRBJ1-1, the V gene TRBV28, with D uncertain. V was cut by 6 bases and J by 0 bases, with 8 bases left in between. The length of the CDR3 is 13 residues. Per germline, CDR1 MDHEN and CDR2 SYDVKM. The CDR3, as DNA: TGTGCCAGCAGGGTCGGGTTGAACACTGAAGCTTTCTTT. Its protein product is CASRVGLNTEAFF.

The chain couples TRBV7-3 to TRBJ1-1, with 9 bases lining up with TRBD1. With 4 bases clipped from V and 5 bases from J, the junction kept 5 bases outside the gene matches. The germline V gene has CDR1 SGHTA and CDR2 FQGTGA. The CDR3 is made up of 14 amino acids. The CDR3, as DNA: TGTGCCAGCAGCTCTACAGGGGGCGGAACTGAAGCTTTCTTT. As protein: CASSSTGGGTEAFF.